Each of the 14 T cell receptor beta chains below was sequenced from the same sample in a study of neurological immune-mediated disorders. TCRdb reprocessed the 5' RACE reads with MiXCR, giving one entry per CDR3 protein. The sample shows about 66,000 distinct CDR3 sequences, nearly 3.5% of them seen only once. Sequencing was carried out using PBMCs. The receptors were sampled from a man aged 40-49 years with multiple sclerosis.

Ten or more counts support this clonotype. V gene TRBV12-3 or TRBV12-4 combines with J gene TRBJ1-1; D is unclear. This CDR3 region has 13 residues. The germline V and J ends were trimmed by 3 bases and 2 bases, with 7 bases remaining between them. CDR3 residues: CASSLPANTEAFF. Here the CDR3 DNA reads TGTGCCAGCAGTTTGCCAGCAAACACTGAAGCTTTCTTT.

This clonotype has a count of ten or more. This chain joins TRBV20-1 and TRBJ1-5; D unresolved. Per the germline V gene, CDR1 is DFQATT and CDR2 is SNEGSKA (reference sequence). Trimming took off 3 bases at V and 1 base at J, with 10 bases between the two ends. The CDR3 is 14 amino acids. The CDR3 DNA reads TGCAGTGCTAGTGCGGGGTCCAGCAATCAGCCCCAGCATTTT. Protein product: CSASAGSSNQPQHF.

This clonotype was detected many times. V gene TRBV7-8 combines with J gene TRBJ2-1; weak D call: TRBD2 (6 bases). Germline assignment: CDR1 SGHVS and CDR2 FQNEAQ. The CDR3 consists of 15 residues. Trimming left V 3 bases short and J 8 bases short, with 17 bases between. The CDR3 DNA reads as TGTGCCAGCAGCTTGATTGTGACTAGGAATGATGAGCAGTTCTTC. Its translation is CASSLIVTRNDEQFF.

Ten or more counts support this clonotype. V and J are TRBV3-1 and TRBJ1-5; no reliable D call. Per the germline V gene, CDR1 is LGHDT and CDR2 is YNNKEL (reference sequence). Trimming shortened V by 4 bases and J by 4 bases, and 8 bases separated the two germline ends. CDR3 length: 13 residues. CDR3 loop: CASSPFFNQPQHF. CDR3 bases: TGTGCCAGCAGCCCCTTTTTTAATCAGCCCCAGCATTTT.

This clonotype was seen ten or more times. This rearrangement joins TRBV10-3 to TRBJ2-2; D could derive from TRBD1 or TRBD2 (6 bases each). This CDR3 comprises 15 residues. The V and J ends lost 8 bases and 5 bases respectively, with 18 bases between them. The germline CDR1 and CDR2 sequences are ENHRY and SYGVKD. The CDR3 DNA reads as TGTGCCATCCGGGCAGGAGGAGGGGGGACCGGGGAGCTGTTTTTT. Amino acid sequence: CAIRAGGGGTGELFF.

This clonotype has at least ten counts. The chain has TRBV5-1 and TRBJ1-2, with unresolved D. The ends were cut back, 2 bases at V and 5 bases at J, with 16 bases in the middle. Germline CDR1 and CDR2: SGHRS and YFSETQ. The CDR3 is made up of 15 amino acids. The CDR3 protein is CASSFIPGSPYGYTF. Here the CDR3 DNA reads TGCGCCAGCAGCTTCATTCCCGGATCCCCTTATGGCTACACCTTC.

This clonotype has ten or more counts. The chain combines TRBV5-1 with TRBJ2-1; D is unclear. CDR3 size: 14 residues. Germline V gene data show CDR1 as SGHRS and CDR2 as YFSETQ. V gave up 6 bases and J gave up 4 bases, with 14 bases separating them. The CDR3 DNA follows: TGCGCCAGCACCCACCTAGACACGTACAATGAGCAGTTCTTC. It is translated as CASTHLDTYNEQFF.

This clonotype was seen at least ten times. The V call is TRBV12-3 or TRBV12-4, the J call TRBJ1-1, with 8 bases that match TRBD1. This CDR3 has 14 amino acids. Trimming removed 8 bases from V and 1 base from J; junction bases left unmatched: 6. CDR3 coding DNA: TGTGCCAGCCGAGGGACAGGCCAGAACACTGAAGCTTTCTTT. It specifies CASRGTGQNTEAFF.

This clonotype has ten or more counts. In DNA, the CDR3 is TGTGCCAGCAGCTTAGGGACTAGCCGGTACAATGAGCAGTTCTTC. Its translation is CASSLGTSRYNEQFF. The chain has TRBV7-2 and TRBJ2-1, with 8 positions matching TRBD2. Trimming took 1 base from V and 4 from J; bases not matched to a gene: 3. The length of the CDR3 is 15 residues. In germline, CDR1 is SGHTA, CDR2 FQGNSA.

This clonotype was detected ten times or more. The chain has TRBV7-2 and TRBJ2-7, with 7 bases identical to TRBD1. Germline V gives CDR1 SGHTA, CDR2 FQGNSA. The CDR3 covers 15 residues. Germline trimming cut 8 bases from V and 3 bases from J; bases unmatched to any gene: 13. CDR3 region: CASHEGAQPNYEQYF. The DNA for the CDR3 is TGTGCCAGCCACGAGGGGGCCCAGCCCAACTACGAGCAGTACTTC.

This clonotype was counted ten times or more. The V gene is TRBV2, the J gene TRBJ1-5; tentatively, D is TRBD1 (5 bases). Germline V lookup: CDR1 SNHLY, CDR2 FYNNEI. The CDR3 contains 14 residues. V lost 7 bases and J lost 3, with 13 bases in between. The CDR3 DNA follows: TGTGCCAGCAAAGTGGGAGGGACCAATCAGCCCCAGCATTTT. It specifies CASKVGGTNQPQHF.

This clonotype occurred many times. The rearrangement uses TRBV20-1 and TRBJ2-1; 7 bases agree with TRBD2. V was pared by 6 bases and J by 6 bases, with 14 bases of the junction left unmatched. This CDR3 contains 15 residues. Germline V lookup: CDR1 DFQATT, CDR2 SNEGSKA (reference sequence). The CDR3 DNA is TGCAGTGCGCACCAAGCGGGGAGACCTAGCAATGAGCAGTTCTTC. Its translation: CSAHQAGRPSNEQFF.

This clonotype was counted at least ten times. The rearrangement joins TRBV7-2 to TRBJ2-7; 10 bases line up with TRBD2. The V gene end was trimmed by 5 bases and the J gene end by 3 bases; junction bases not matched to a gene: 19. Per germline, CDR1 SGHTA and CDR2 FQGNSA. The CDR3 is 19 residues long. CDR3 sequence: CASSPILTSSGSLIYEQYF. The CDR3 DNA reads as TGTGCCAGCAGCCCCATACTTACTTCTAGCGGGAGTCTGATCTACGAGCAGTACTTC.

Many counts were recorded for this clonotype. This rearrangement joins TRBV20-1 to TRBJ2-5; possible D gene TRBD1, 6 bases. The CDR3 runs 12 residues. Germline V gene lookup returns CDR1 DFQATT and CDR2 SNEGSKA (reference sequence). V gave up 0 bases and J gave up 7 bases, with 9 bases separating them. This chain's CDR3 is CSAREGARTQYF. The CDR3 nucleotides are TGCAGTGCTAGAGAGGGGGCCAGGACCCAGTACTTC.